This T cell receptor (beta chain) was documented in a study of T cell responses to AZD1222 COVID-19 vaccine. Concerning this clone: What it recognizes is unknown.

Germline V gene sequence: CDR1 SGDLS, CDR2 YYNGEE. With V trimmed by 4 bases and J by 4 bases, 10 bases remained unmatched. The CDR3 extends over 15 amino acids. The study, taken as a whole, reports: Females made up more of the donors, who were largely white British, and clonal diversity may have come out too low. CD4 TCRs covered the whole spike, strongest at regions 160-218 and 743-854. Among those given AZD1222, only five or six were seropositive at baseline.

Some clones are missing from TCRdb's copy, which holds only in-frame ones; the method was immunoSEQ multiplex PCR. In the table there are about 67,000 clones, about 83% of which are singletons. Specimen: peripheral blood, collected 28 days after the second AZD1222 dose. The chain couples TRBV9 to TRBJ1-2, with 7 bases that match TRBD1. The origin of this receptor is an adult who received the AZD1222 COVID-19 vaccine. CDR3 DNA: TGTGCCAGCAGCCGTAGTTTTCGGGACAGCTATGGCTACACCTTC. Translation: CASSRSFRDSYGYTF.